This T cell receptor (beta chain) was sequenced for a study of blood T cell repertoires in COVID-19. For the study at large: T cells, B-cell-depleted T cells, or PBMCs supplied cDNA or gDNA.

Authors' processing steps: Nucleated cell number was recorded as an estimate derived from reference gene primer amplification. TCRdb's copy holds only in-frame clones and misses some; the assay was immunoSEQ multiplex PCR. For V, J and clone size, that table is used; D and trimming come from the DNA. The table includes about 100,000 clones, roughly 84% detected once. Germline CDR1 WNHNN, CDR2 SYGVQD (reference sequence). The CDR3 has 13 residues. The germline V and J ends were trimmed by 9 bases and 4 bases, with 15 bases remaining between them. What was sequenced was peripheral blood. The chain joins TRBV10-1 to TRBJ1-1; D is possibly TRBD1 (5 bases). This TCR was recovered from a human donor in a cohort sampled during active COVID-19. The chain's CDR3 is CASRDSRITEAFF. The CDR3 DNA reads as TGCGCCAGTAGAGACAGTAGGATCACTGAAGCTTTCTTT.